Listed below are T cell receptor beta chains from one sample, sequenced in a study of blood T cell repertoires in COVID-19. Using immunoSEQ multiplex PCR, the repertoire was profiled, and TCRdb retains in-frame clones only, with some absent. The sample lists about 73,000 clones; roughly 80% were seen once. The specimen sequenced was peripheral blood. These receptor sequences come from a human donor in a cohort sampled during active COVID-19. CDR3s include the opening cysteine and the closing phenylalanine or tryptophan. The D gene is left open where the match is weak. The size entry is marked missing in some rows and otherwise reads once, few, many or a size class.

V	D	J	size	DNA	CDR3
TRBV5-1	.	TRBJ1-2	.	TGCGCCAGCAGCGGGGGGGTCTATGGCTACACCTTC	CASSGGVYGYTF
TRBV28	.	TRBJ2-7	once	TGTGCCAGCAGTTTACAACAGGGCCCCTTACACTTC	CASSLQQGPLHF
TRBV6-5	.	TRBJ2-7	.	TGTGCCAGCAGTTACGCGTACGAGCAGTACTTC	CASSYAYEQYF
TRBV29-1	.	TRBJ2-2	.	TGCAGCGTCAGGACAGAGAACACCGGGGAGCTGTTTTTT	CSVRTENTGELFF
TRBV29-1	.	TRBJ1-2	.	TGCAGCGTTCGGGGGACGGAATATGGCTACACCTTC	CSVRGTEYGYTF
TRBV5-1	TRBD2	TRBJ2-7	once	TGCGCCCGCAGCTGGGGGGCGGGGGGCTTCGACGAGCAGTACTTC	CARSWGAGGFDEQYF
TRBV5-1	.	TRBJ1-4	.	TGCGCCAGCAGCCGGACTTCAACTAATGAAAAACTGTTTTTT	CASSRTSTNEKLFF
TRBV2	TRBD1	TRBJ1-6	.	TGTGCCAGCAGGGTTACAGGGGTGGATTCACCCCTCCACTTT	CASRVTGVDSPLHF
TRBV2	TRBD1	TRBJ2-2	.	TGTGCCAGCAGGGGAAGGACAGGGGGCCCCGGGGAGCTGTTTTTT	CASRGRTGGPGELFF
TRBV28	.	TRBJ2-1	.	TGTGCCAGCCAGGGTGGGTCTTACAATGAGCAGTTCTTC	CASQGGSYNEQFF
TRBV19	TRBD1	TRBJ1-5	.	TGTGCCAGTAGTGGATCGGGACAGTACAATCAGCCCCAGCATTTT	CASSGSGQYNQPQHF
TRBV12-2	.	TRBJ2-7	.	TGTGCAAGTCGCGGGGGAACTAGCGGTTGCTCCTACGAGCAGTACTTC	CASRGGTSGCSYEQYF
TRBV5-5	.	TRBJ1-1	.	TGTGCCAGCACCCGGGGTCAAGGAGAAGCTTTCTTT	CASTRGQGEAFF
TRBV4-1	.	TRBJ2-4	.	TGCGCCAGCAGCCAGACAGGGGAGGGAAACATTCAGTACTTC	CASSQTGEGNIQYF
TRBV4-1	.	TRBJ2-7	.	TGCGCCAGCAGCCAAGGGAACAGCTACGAGCAGTACTTC	CASSQGNSYEQYF
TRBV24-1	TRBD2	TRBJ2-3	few	TGTGCCACCAGTGAGTTAGCGGGGAACGATAGACTAGCGGGCCCGGATACGCAGTATTTT	CATSELAGNDRLAGPDTQYF
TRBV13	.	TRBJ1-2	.	TGTGCCAGCAGCTCCGAGGGACAACCTAGCTATGGCTACACCTTC	CASSSEGQPSYGYTF
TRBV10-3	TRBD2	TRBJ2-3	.	TGTGCCGGGGGGGGGAGCACAGATACGCAGTATTTT	CAGGGSTDTQYF
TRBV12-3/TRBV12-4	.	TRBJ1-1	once	TGTGCCAGCAGTCCCCGTCTCACTGAAGCTTTCTTT	CASSPRLTEAFF
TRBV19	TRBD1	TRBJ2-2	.	TGTGCCAGTAGTAAGAGGGCAGGGGGAAACACCGGGGAGCTGTTTTTT	CASSKRAGGNTGELFF
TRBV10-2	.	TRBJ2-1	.	TGCGCCAGCAGTGAACTAGTGGGGTCCGTCTACAATGAGCAGTTCTTC	CASSELVGSVYNEQFF
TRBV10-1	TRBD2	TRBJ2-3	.	TGCGCCAGCAGTAGCTCGATTCTGGGACTACCTAGCACAGATACGCAGTATTTT	CASSSSILGLPSTDTQYF
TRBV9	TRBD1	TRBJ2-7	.	TGTGCCAGCAGCGGAGGGGACAGCCCCTACGAGCAGTACTTC	CASSGGDSPYEQYF
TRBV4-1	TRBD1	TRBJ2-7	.	TGCGCCAGCAGCCACGACCCGGACAGGGGGTCCTACGAGCAGTACTTC	CASSHDPDRGSYEQYF
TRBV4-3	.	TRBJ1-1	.	TGCGCCAGCAGCCAAGATTCGGGTACTGAAGCTTTCTTT	CASSQDSGTEAFF
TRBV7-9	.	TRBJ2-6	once	TGTGCCAGCAGCTTAGTTCCGGGACACCATTCTGGGGCCAACGTCCTGACTTTC	CASSLVPGHHSGANVLTF
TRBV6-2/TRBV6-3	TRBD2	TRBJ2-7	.	TGTGCCAGCAGCGATCCGGGACTAGGGGCCTACGAGCAGTACTTC	CASSDPGLGAYEQYF
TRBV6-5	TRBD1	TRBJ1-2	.	TGTGCCAGCAGACACCGGGACAGCTGGGGCTACACCTTC	CASRHRDSWGYTF
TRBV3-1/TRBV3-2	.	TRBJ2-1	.	TGTGCCAGCACCCGGCGGGGCTCCTACAATGAGCAGTTCTTC	CASTRRGSYNEQFF
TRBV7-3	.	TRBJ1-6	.	TGTGCCAGCAGCTGGGCCCGGGGATCACCCCTCCACTTT	CASSWARGSPLHF
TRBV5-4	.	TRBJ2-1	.	TGTGCCAGCATTAGGGGGGGGAACAACTACAATGAGCAGTTCTTC	CASIRGGNNYNEQFF
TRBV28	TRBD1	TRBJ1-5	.	TGTGCCTCAACAGGGGGCGCAGAGCCCCAGCATTTT	CASTGGAEPQHF
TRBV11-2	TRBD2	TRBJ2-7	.	TGTGCCAGCAGCTCATGGGAGGCGGGGGAGGGCTCCTACGAGCAGTACTTC	CASSSWEAGEGSYEQYF
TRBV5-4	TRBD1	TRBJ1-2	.	TGTGCCAGCAGCATGGACAGGAACTATGGCTACACCTTC	CASSMDRNYGYTF
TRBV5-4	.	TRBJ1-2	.	TGTGCCAGCAGCACGACTGACAGCTCCCTCTACTATGGCTACACCTTC	CASSTTDSSLYYGYTF
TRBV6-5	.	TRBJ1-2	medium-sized	TGTGCCAGCGGGAGCGCTACAGGGAGCTATGGCTACACCTTC	CASGSATGSYGYTF
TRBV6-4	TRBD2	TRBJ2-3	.	TGTGCCAGCAGTGACGGGGCGGGGGGGCCCTCAGATACGCAGTATTTT	CASSDGAGGPSDTQYF
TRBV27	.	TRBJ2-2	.	TGTGCCAGCAGGTTGTGGGGGCAGGCCGGGGAGCTGTTTTTT	CASRLWGQAGELFF
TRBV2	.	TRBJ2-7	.	TGTGCCAGCAGTGAAGGCAGGGCAAAGTACGAGCAGTACTTC	CASSEGRAKYEQYF
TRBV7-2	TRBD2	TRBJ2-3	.	TGTGCCAGCAGCTTAGTGTCTAGCGGCTCTAGCACAGATACGCAGTATTTT	CASSLVSSGSSTDTQYF